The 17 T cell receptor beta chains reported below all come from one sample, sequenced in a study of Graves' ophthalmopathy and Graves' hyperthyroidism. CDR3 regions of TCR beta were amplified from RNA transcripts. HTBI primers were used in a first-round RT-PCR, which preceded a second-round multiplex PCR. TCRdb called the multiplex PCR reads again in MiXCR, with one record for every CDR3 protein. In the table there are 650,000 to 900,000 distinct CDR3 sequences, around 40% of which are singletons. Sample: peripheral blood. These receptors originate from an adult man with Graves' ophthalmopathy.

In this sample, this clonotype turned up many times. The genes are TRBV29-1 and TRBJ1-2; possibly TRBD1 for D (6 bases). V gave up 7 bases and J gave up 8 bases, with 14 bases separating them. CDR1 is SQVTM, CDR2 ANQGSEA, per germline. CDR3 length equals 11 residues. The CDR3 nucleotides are TGCAGCGCCTACAGGGCGGCCGGCTACACCTTC. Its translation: CSAYRAAGYTF.

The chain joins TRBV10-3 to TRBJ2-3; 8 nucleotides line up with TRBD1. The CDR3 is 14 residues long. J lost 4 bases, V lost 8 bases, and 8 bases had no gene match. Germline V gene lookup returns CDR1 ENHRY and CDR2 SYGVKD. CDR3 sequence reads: CAIAMDRASDTQYF. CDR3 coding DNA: TGTGCCATCGCCATGGACAGGGCATCAGATACGCAGTATTTT.

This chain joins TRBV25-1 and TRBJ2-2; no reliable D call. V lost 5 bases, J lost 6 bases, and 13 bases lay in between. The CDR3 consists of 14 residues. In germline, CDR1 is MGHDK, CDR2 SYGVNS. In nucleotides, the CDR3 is TGTGCCAGCAGTAGTCGGGTCGGCTCCGGGGAGCTGTTTTTT. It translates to CASSSRVGSGELFF.

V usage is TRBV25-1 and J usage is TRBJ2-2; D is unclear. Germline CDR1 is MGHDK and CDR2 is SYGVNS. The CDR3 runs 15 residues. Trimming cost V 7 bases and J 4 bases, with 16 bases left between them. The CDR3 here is CASMTDRQFTGELFF. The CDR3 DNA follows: TGTGCCAGCATGACGGACCGTCAGTTCACCGGGGAGCTGTTTTTT.

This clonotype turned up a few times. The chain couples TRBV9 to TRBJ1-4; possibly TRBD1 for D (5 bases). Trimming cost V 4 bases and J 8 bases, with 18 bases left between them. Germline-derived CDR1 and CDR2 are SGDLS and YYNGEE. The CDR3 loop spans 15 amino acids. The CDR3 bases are TGTGCCAGCAGCCGAAGGGTAGGGGTTGAGGAAAAACTGTTTTTT. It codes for CASSRRVGVEEKLFF.

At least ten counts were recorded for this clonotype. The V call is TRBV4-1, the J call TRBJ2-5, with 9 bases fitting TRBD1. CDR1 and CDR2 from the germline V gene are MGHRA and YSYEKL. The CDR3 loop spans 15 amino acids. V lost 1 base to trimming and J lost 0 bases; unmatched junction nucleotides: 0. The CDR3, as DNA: TGCGCCAGCAGCCAAGGGGACAGGGACCAAGAGACCCAGTACTTC. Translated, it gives CASSQGDRDQETQYF.

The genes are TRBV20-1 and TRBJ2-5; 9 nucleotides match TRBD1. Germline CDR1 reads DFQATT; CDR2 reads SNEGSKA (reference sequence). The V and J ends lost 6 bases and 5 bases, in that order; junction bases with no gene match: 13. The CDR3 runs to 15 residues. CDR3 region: CSAGDRALPGETQYF. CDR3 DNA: TGCAGTGCCGGGGACAGGGCGTTACCCGGGGAGACCCAGTACTTC.

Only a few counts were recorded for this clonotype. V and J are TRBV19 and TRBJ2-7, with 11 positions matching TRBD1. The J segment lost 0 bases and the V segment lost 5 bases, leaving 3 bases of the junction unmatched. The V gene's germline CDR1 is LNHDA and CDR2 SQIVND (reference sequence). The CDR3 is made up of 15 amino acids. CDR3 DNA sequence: TGTGCCAGTAGTTCCGGGACAGGGGGCTCCTACGAGCAGTACTTC. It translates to CASSSGTGGSYEQYF.

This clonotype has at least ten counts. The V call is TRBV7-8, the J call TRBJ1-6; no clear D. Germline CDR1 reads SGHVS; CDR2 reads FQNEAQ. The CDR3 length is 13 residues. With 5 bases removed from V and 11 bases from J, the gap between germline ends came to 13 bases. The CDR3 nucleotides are TGTGCCAGCAGCCCCGACCTGCGGACACCCCTCCACTTT. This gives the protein CASSPDLRTPLHF.

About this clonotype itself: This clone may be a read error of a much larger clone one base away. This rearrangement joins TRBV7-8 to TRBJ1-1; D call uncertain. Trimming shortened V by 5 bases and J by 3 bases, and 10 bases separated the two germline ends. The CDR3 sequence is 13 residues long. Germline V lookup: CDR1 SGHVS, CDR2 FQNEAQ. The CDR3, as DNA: TGTGCCAGCAGCGTAAACCGGGACACTGAAGCTTTCTTT. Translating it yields CASSVNRDTEAFF. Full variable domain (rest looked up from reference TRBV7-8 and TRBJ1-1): GAGVSQSPRYKVAKRGQDVALRCDPISGHVSLFWYQQALGQGPEFLTYFQNEAQLDKSGLPSDRFFAERPEGSVSTLKIQRTQQEDSAVYLCASSVNRDTEAFFGQGTRLTVV.

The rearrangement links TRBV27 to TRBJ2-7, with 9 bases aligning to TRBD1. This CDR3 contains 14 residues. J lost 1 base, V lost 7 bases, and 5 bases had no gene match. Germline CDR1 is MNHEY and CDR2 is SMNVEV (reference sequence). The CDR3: CASKLQGASYEQYF. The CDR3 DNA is TGTGCCAGCAAATTACAGGGGGCGTCCTACGAGCAGTACTTC.

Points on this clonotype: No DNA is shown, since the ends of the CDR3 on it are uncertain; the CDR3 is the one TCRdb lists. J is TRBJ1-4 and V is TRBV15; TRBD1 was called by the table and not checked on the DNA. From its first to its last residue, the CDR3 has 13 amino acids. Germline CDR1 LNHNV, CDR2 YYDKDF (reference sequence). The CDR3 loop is CATSGFGQGIPFF.

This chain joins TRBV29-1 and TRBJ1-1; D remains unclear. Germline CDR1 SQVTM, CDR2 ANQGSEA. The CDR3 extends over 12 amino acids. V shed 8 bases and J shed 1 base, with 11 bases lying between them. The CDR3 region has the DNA TGCAGCAGTGGCGTGAAGAACACTGAAGCTTTCTTT. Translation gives CSSGVKNTEAFF. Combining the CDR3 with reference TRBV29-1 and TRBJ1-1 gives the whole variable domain SAVISQKPSRDICQRGTSLTIQCQVDSQVTMMFWYRQQPGQSLTLIATANQGSEATYESGFVIDKFPISRPNLTFSTLTVSNMSPEDSSIYLCSSGVKNTEAFFGQGTRLTVV.

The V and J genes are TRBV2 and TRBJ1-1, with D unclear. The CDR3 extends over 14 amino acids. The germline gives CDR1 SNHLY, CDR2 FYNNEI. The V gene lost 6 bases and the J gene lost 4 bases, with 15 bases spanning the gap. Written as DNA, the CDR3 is TGTGCCAGCAGGGTAGGGCGGGGAGGCACTGAAGCTTTCTTT. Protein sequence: CASRVGRGGTEAFF.

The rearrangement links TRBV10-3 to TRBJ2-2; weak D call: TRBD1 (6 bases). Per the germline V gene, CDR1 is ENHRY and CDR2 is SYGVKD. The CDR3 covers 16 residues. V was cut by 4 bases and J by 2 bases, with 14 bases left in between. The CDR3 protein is CAISGSDRINTGELFF. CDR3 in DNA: TGTGCCATCAGTGGTTCGGACAGAATCAACACCGGGGAGCTGTTTTTT.

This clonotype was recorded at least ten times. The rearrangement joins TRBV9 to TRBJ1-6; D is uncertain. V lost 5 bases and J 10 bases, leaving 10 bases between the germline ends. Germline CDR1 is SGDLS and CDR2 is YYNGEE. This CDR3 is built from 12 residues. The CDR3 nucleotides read TGTGCCAGCAGTCTCATGGGATCACCCCTCCACTTT. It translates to CASSLMGSPLHF.

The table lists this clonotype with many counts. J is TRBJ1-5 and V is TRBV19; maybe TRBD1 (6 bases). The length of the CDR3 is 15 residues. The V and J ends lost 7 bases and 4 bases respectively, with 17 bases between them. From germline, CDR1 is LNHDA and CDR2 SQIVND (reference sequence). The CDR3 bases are TGTGCCAGTACCAGGGGAGACAGCTTTAATCAGCCCCAGCATTTT. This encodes CASTRGDSFNQPQHF. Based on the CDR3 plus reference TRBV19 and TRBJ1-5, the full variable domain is DGGITQSPKYLFRKEGQNVTLSCEQNLNHDAMYWYRQDPGQGLRLIYYSQIVNDFQKGDIAEGYSVSREKKESFPLTVTSAQKNPTAFYLCASTRGDSFNQPQHFGDGTRLSIL.